The 7 T cell receptor beta chains given below trace back to one sample, sequenced in a study of vaccination and CD4 T cells after COVID-19 (dated by TCRdb to 2022 to 2024). The library came from PCR. The sequencer listed for this sample is Illumina iSeq 100. DNA from cultured CD4+ T cells was subjected to TCR sequencing with the Oncomine TCR Beta short-read assay at the Johns Hopkins FTIC core. TCRdb took the public reads, trimmed them with fastp at Q25, ran MiXCR for clone calling and kept in-frame beta chains. Identical CDR3 proteins give one entry, which carries the most common genes and DNA. The sample contains approximately 20,000 distinct CDR3 sequences, 35% to 55% of them found a single time. The ten largest clones add up to roughly 3.1% of the sample. The antigens for these receptors are not known. This specimen's treatment or condition label, per the study, means: approximately 9-day PBMC culture with coronavirus spike peptide pools or control peptides (ViraFEST assay).

This sample comprised CD4+ T cells from blood, cultured in vitro, obtained after SARS-CoV-2 vaccination. The origin of the receptors is a human donor who had recovered from COVID-19.

The V call is TRBV5-1, the J call TRBJ1-2, with D maybe TRBD1 (5 bases). Germline V gene sequence: CDR1 SGHRS, CDR2 YFSETQ. V was shortened by 0 bases and J by 0 bases, with 12 bases between the two germline ends. This CDR3 is 16 amino acids long. The CDR3: CASSLAAGVANYGYTF. DNA for the CDR3: TGCGCCAGCAGCTTGGCCGCGGGGGTTGCTAACTATGGCTACACCTTC.

The V and J genes are TRBV11-1 and TRBJ2-1, with 14 bases matching TRBD2. J gave up 8 bases and V 3 bases, and 9 bases lay outside the gene matches. From germline, CDR1 is SGHAT and CDR2 FQDESV (reference sequence). This CDR3 has 17 amino acids. The CDR3 region is CASSLLPGLAGVDEQFF. CDR3 sequence (DNA): TGTGCCAGCAGCTTGCTCCCGGGACTAGCGGGGGTCGATGAGCAGTTCTTC.

The V and J genes are TRBV6-1 and TRBJ2-3; 13 bases match TRBD2. V dropped 5 bases and J dropped 5; count of bases not matched to a gene: 4. Germline CDR1 and CDR2: MNHNS and SASEGT. This CDR3 spans 15 amino acids. CDR3 bases: TGTGCCAGCAGTCGACTAGCGGGGGGTTTAGATACGCAGTATTTT. Amino acid sequence: CASSRLAGGLDTQYF.

In its sample, this clonotype was seen a few times. The chain couples TRBV6-5 to TRBJ1-2; TRBD1 is a possible D gene (6 bases). CDR1 MNHEY and CDR2 SVGAGI come from the germline V gene. The CDR3 loop spans 13 amino acids. The ends were cut back, 2 bases at V and 8 bases at J, with 12 bases in the middle. The CDR3 DNA reads TGTGCCAGCAGTTACCGGGCAGGGGAAGGCTACACCTTC. Protein: CASSYRAGEGYTF.

This clonotype came up a few times. This rearrangement joins TRBV27 to TRBJ2-7; D call uncertain. The germline V and J ends were trimmed by 5 bases and 5 bases, with 16 bases remaining between them. Germline CDR1 reads MNHEY; CDR2 reads SMNVEV (reference sequence). CDR3 size: 14 residues. The CDR3 reads CASSPPGRRHEQYF. CDR3 in DNA: TGTGCCAGCAGTCCCCCCGGGCGTCGCCACGAGCAGTACTTC.

V and J are TRBV20-1 and TRBJ2-2, with TRBD1 identical over 8 bases. The J segment lost 4 bases and the V segment lost 5 bases, leaving 9 bases of the junction unmatched. The germline gives CDR1 DFQATT, CDR2 SNEGSKA (reference sequence). The CDR3 consists of 15 residues. CDR3 sequence (DNA): TGCAGTGCTTCCAGGACAGGGAGCACCACCGGGGAGCTGTTTTTT. It encodes CSASRTGSTTGELFF.

This chain links TRBV6-1 with TRBJ2-2, with 9 bases lining up with TRBD1. From germline, CDR1 is MNHNS and CDR2 SASEGT. This CDR3 spans 17 amino acids. V lost 2 bases to trimming and J lost 5 bases; unmatched junction nucleotides: 9. The CDR3 DNA reads TGTGCCAGCAGTGAAAAGACAGGGGGAGGCTGGACCGGGGAGCTGTTTTTT. Its protein is CASSEKTGGGWTGELFF.